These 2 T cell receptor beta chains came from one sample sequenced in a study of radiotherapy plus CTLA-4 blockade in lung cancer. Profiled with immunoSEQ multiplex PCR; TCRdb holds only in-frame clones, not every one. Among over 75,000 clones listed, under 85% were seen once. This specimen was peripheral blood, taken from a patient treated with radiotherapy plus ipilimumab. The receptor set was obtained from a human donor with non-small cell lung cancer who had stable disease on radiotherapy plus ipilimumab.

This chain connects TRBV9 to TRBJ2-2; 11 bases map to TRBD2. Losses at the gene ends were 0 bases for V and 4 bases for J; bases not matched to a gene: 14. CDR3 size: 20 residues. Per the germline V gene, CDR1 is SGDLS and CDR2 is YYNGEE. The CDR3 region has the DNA TGTGCCAGCAGCGTAGCTACAGGCTTTAGCGGGAGGGCCAGCACCGGGGAGCTGTTTTTT. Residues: CASSVATGFSGRASTGELFF.

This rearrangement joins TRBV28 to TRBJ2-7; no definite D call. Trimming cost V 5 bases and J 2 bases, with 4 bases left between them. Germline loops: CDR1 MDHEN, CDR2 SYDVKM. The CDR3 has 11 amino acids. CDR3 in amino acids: CASSETYEQYF. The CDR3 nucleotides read TGTGCCAGCAGTGAAACCTACGAGCAGTACTTC.